This T cell receptor (beta chain) was identified during a study of long-term antiretroviral therapy in people with HIV. Study-level findings and limits: Blood collection from the mid-2000s to the late 2010s possibly occurred under older ART regimens.

An immunoSEQ assay, version v3.0, was performed at survey level. Some clones are missing from TCRdb's copy, which holds only in-frame ones; the method was immunoSEQ multiplex PCR. This table holds almost 30,000 clones, about 87% found once. None of the participants with HIV were treated outside the United States. The CDR3 runs to 15 residues. Trimming took 3 bases from V and 5 from J; bases not matched to a gene: 10. Germline assignment: CDR1 SGHRS and CDR2 YFSETQ. A note on this clone: Antigen: not known.

Material: unsorted PBMCs, obtained 3.2 years before starting antiretroviral therapy. This TCR derives from a man in his fifties with HIV. The chain links TRBV5-1 to TRBJ2-7; 8 bases are shared with TRBD1. This chain's CDR3 is CASSWVPTGVDEQYF. The CDR3 region has the DNA TGCGCCAGCAGCTGGGTGCCGACAGGGGTGGACGAGCAGTACTTC.